This T cell receptor beta chain was captured in a study of T cell repertoires in ileal Crohn's disease. Looking at the study overall: Operated complications were stricturing disease (approximately 61%) and penetrating disease (about 39%). Points from the study as a whole: Clonality above 26.8% at surgery always came with endoscopic recurrence. Endoscopy was done a median approximately 6.9 months after surgery.

Clones were read by immunoSEQ multiplex PCR, and TCRdb kept only the in-frame ones, dropping some. The repertoire consists of approximately 14,000 clones, with roughly three quarters occurring once and the leading ten covering under 4.5%. For this clone: Its antigen is as yet unknown. The same CDR3 arises from other DNA sequences in this sample as well.

The CDR3 totals 13 residues. Per the germline V gene, CDR1 is SGHTA and CDR2 is FQGTGA. Between the trimmed V and J ends, which lost 4 bases and 3 bases, there was a span of 10 bases. This sample's time point: neoterminal ileum biopsy at postoperative endoscopy, about 6 months after surgery. Eligibility required adulthood, ileal or ileocolonic Crohn's disease and indicated ileocolonic resection. This clonotype was sampled from an adult with Crohn's disease. The sample consisted of ileal tissue. This rearrangement joins TRBV7-3 to TRBJ2-7; possibly TRBD1 for D (5 bases). CDR3 amino acids: CASSSRDSYEQYF. As DNA, the CDR3 is TGTGCCAGCAGCTCCAGAGACAGCTACGAGCAGTACTTC. The entire variable domain, with the rest obtained from reference TRBV7-3 and TRBJ2-7, is as follows: GAGVSQTPSNKVTEKGKYVELRCDPISGHTALYWYRQSLGQGPEFLIYFQGTGAADDSGLPNDRFFAVRPEGSVSTLKIQRTERGDSAVYLCASSSRDSYEQYFGPGTRLTVT.